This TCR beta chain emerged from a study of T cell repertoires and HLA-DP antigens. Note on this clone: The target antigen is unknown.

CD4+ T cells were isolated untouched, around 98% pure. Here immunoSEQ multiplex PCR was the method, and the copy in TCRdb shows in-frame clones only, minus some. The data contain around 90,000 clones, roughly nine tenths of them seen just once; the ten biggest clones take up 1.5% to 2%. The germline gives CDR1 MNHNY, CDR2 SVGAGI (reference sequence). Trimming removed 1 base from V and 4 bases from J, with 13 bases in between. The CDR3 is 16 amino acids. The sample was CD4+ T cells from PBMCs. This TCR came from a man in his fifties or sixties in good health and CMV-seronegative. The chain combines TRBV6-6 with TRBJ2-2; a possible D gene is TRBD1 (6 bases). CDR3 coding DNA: TGTGCCAGCAGTTACTTAACAGGGAGACGCACCGGGGAGCTGTTTTTT. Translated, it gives CASSYLTGRRTGELFF.